This T cell receptor beta chain was sequenced during a study of T cell responses to AZD1222 COVID-19 vaccine. Using immunoSEQ multiplex PCR, the repertoire was profiled, and TCRdb retains in-frame clones only, with some absent. The sample contains 130,000 to 150,000 clones, around 89% of which appear only once. The CDR3 runs 13 residues. V shed 5 bases and J shed 6 bases, with 13 bases lying between them. Germline V gene data show CDR1 as SEHNR and CDR2 as FQNEAQ (reference sequence). Sequencing was performed on peripheral blood, taken on day 0 of AZD1222 vaccination. This TCR was recovered from an adult in good health. The chain couples TRBV7-9 to TRBJ1-1; D is undetermined. The CDR3 protein is CASSELLGSEAFF. The CDR3 DNA is TGTGCCAGCAGCGAGTTGTTGGGCTCTGAAGCTTTCTTT.